This T cell receptor (beta chain) was found in a study of T cells in Graves' hyperthyroidism and ophthalmopathy. General study results and limits: Ophthalmopathy was separated from stable hyperthyroidism by a 13 V-J model.

Amplification yielded TCR beta CDR3 regions, with RNA transcripts as the source. The HTBI set primed first-round TCR CDR3 RT-PCR. TCRdb independently ran MiXCR on the multiplex PCR reads; one entry per CDR3 protein. The sample carries around 400,000 distinct CDR3 sequences, approximately 16% recorded once. Patients were excluded because of uncontrolled infection, other autoimmune disease, pregnancy or lactation. This clonotype showed up just a few times. Its cognate antigen is unknown. Germline values: CDR1 SGHAT, CDR2 FQDESV (reference sequence). This CDR3 comprises 14 residues. V was trimmed by 5 bases and J by 4 bases, leaving 11 bases between them.

V is TRBV11-1 and J is TRBJ2-2, with D perhaps matching TRBD1 or TRBD2 (5 bases each). This TCR was sampled from an older woman with Graves' ophthalmopathy. Source material: blood. CDR3 in amino acids: CASSRRGVTGELFF. In DNA, the CDR3 is TGTGCCAGCAGCCGCCGGGGCGTCACCGGGGAGCTGTTTTTT.